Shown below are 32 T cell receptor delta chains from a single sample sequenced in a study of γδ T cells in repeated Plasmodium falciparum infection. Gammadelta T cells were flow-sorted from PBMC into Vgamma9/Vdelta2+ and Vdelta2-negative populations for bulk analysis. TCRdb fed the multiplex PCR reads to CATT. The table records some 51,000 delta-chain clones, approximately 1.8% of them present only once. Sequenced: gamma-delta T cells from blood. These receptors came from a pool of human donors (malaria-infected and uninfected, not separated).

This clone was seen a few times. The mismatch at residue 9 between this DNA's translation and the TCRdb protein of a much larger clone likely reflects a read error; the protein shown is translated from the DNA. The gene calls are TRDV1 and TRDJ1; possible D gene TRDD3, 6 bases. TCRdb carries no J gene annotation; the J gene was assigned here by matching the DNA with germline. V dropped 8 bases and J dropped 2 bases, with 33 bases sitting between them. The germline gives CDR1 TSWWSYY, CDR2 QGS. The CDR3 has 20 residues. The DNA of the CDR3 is TGTGCTCTTCCACACCAACATAATCCCCCTGCTACTGGGTGGACCGATAAACTCATCTTT. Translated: CALPHQHNPPATGWTDKLIF.

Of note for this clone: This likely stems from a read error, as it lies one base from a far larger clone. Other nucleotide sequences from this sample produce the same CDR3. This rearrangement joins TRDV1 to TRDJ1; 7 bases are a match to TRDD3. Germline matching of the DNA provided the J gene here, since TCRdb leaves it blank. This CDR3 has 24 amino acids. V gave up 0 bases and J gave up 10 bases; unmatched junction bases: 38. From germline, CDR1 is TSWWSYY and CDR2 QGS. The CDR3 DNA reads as TGTGCTCTTGGGGAACTCACTCCACTTCCACCCCGTTGGGGGTGGGGGAACGGGTATATGGGACTCATCTTT. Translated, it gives CALGELTPLPPRWGWGNGYMGLIF.

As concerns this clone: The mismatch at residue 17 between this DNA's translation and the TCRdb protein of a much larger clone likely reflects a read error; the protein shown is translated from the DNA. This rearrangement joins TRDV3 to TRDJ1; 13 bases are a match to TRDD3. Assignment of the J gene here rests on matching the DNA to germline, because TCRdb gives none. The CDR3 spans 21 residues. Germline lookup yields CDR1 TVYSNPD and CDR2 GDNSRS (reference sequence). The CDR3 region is CAFSVLFYWGIRESYTNKLIF. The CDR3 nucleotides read TGTGCCTTTTCCGTCCTCTTTTACTGGGGGATACGCGAGTCTTACACCAATAAACTCATCTTT. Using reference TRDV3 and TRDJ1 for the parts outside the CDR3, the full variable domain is CDKVTQSSPDQTVASGSEVVLLCTYDTVYSNPDLFWYRIRPDYSFQFVFYGDNSRSEGADFTQGRFSVKHILTQKAFHLVISPVRTEDSATYYCAFSVLFYWGIRESYTNKLIFGKGTRVTVEP.

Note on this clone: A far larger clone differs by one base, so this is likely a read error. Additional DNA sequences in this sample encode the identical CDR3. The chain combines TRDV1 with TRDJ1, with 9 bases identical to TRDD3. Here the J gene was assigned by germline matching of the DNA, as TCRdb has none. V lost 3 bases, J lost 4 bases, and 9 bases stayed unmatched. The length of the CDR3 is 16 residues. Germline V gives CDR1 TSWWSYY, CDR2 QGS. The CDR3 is CALGELRWGIIDKLIF. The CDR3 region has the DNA TGTGCTCTTGGGGAGCTACGGTGGGGGATAATCGATAAACTCATCTTT.

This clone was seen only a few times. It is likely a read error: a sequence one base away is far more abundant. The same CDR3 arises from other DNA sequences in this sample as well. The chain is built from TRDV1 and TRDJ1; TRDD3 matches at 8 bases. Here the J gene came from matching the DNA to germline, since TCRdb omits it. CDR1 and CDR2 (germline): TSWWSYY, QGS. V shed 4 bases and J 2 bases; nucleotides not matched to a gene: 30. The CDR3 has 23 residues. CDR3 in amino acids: CALGVPPLFLRGWGRDRTDKLIF. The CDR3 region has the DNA TGTGCTCTTGGGGTCCCTCCCCTCTTCTTACGTGGCTGGGGGAGAGACAGAACCGATAAACTCATCTTT.

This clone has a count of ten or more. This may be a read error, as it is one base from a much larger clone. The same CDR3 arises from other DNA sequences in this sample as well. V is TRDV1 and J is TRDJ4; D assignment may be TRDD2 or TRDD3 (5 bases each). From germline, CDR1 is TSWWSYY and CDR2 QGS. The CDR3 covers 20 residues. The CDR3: CALGEMIAYLYTGINRPLIF. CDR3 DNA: TGTGCTCTTGGGGAAATGATCGCCTACCTCTATACTGGAATTAACAGACCACTGATCTTT.

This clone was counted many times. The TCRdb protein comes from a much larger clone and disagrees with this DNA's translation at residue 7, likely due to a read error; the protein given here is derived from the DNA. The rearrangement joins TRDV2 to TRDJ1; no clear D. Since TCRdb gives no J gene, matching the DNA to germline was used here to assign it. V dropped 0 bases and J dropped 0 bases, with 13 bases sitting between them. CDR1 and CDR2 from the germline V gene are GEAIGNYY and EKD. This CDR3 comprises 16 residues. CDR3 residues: CACDTVEDGDTDKLIF. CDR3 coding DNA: TGTGCCTGTGACACCGTGGAGGACGGGGACACCGATAAACTCATCTTT.

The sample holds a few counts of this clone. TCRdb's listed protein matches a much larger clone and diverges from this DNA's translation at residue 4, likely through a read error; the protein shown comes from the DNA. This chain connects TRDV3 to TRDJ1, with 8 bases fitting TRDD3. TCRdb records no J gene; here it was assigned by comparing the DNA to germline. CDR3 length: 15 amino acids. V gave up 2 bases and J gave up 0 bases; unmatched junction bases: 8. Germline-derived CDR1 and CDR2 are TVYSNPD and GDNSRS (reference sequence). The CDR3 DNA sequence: TGTGCCTTTCACCTGGGGATACTCAACACCGATAAACTCATCTTT. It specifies CAFHLGILNTDKLIF.

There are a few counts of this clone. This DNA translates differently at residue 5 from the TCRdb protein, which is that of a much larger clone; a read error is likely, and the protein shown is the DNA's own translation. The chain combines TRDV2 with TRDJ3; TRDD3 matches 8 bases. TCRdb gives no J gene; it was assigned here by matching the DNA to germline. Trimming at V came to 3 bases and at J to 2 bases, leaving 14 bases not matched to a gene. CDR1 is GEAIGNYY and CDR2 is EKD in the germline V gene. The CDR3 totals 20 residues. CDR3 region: CACDVLLGVPGPWDTRQMFF. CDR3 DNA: TGTGCCTGTGACGTTTTACTGGGGGTCCCTGGGCCCTGGGACACCCGACAGATGTTTTTC.

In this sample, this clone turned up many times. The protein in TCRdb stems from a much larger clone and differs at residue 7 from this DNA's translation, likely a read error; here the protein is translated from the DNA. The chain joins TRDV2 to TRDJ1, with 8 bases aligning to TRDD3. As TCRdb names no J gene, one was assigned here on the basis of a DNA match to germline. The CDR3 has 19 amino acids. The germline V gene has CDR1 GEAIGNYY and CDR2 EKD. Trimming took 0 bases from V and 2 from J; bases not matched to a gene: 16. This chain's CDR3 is CACDTVRGIREEKTDKLIF. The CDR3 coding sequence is TGTGCCTGTGACACCGTAAGAGGGATACGCGAAGAGAAAACCGATAAACTCATCTTT.

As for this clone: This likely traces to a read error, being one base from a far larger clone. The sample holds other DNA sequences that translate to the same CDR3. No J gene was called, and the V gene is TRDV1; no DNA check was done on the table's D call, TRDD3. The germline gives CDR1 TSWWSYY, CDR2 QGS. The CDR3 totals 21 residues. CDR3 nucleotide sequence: TGTGCTCTTGGGAAACCCCGTTTATATCCTTCCCCATACTGGGGGGGCGATAAACTCATCTTC. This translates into CALGKPRLYPSPYWGGDKLIF.

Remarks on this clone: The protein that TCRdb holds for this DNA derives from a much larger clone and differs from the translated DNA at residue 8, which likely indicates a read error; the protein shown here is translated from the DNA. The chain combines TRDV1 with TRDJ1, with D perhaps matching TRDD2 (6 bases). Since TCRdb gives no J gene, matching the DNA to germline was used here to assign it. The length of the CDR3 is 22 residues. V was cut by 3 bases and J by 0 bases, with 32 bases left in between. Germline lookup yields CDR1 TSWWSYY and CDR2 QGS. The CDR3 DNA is TGTGCTCTTGGGGACGCCCCTACTTCCTTAATCCACCTGATCCAGTACACCGATAAACTCATCTTT. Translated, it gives CALGDAPTSLIHLIQYTDKLIF.

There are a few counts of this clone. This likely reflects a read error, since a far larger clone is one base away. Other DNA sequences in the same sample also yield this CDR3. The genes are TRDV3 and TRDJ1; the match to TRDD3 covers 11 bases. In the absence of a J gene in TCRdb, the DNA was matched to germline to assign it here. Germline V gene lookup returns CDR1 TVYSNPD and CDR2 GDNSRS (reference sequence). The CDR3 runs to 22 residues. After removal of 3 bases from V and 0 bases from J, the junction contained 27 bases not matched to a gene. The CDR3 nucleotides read TGTGCCTTCCTCCTTCCTTCGTATTGGGGGATACGTTCACCTTATTACACCGATAAACTCATCTTT. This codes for CAFLLPSYWGIRSPYYTDKLIF. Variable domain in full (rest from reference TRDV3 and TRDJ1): CDKVTQSSPDQTVASGSEVVLLCTYDTVYSNPDLFWYRIRPDYSFQFVFYGDNSRSEGADFTQGRFSVKHILTQKAFHLVISPVRTEDSATYYCAFLLPSYWGIRSPYYTDKLIFGKGTRVTVEP.

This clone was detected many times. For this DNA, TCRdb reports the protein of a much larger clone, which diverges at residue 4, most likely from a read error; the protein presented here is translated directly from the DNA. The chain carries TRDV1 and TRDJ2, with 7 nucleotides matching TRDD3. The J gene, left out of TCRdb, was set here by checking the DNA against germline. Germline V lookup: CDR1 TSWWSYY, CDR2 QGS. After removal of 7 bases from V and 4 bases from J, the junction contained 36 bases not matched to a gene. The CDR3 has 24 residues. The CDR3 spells CALEKRLAILFKLLGDMSTAQLFF. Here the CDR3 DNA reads TGTGCTCTTGAGAAGCGTTTGGCAATACTTTTCAAACTCCTTGGGGATATGTCGACAGCACAACTCTTCTTT.

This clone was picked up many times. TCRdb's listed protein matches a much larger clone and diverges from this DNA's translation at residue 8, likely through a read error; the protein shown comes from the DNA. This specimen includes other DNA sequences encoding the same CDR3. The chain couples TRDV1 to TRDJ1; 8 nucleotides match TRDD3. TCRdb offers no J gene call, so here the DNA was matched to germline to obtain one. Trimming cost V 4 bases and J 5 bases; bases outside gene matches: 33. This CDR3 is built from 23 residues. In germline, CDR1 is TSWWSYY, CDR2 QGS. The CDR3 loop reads CALGVPSVPFHSTGGRAQDKLIF. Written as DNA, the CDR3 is TGTGCTCTTGGGGTTCCGTCTGTTCCCTTCCACAGTACTGGGGGGCGAGCCCAGGATAAACTCATCTTT.

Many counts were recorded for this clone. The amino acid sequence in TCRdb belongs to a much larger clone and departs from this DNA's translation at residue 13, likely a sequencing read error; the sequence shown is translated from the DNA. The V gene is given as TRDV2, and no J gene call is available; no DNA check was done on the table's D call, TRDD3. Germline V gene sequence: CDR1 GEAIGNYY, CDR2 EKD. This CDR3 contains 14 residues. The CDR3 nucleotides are TGTGCCTGTGACACCATAGGGGATGCCGATAAACTCACCTTT. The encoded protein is CACDTIGDADKLTF.

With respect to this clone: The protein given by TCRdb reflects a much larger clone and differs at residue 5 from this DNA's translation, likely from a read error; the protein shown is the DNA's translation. The CDR3 protein is CALGGQGVNWGIVKLIF. In DNA form, the CDR3 reads TGTGCTCTTGGGGGACAGGGCGTTAACTGGGGGATAGTTAAACTCATCTTT. V usage is TRDV1 and J usage is TRDJ1, with TRDD3 matching over 11 bases. Since TCRdb gives no J gene, matching the DNA to germline was used here to assign it. CDR1 and CDR2 from the germline V gene are TSWWSYY and QGS. V gave up 4 bases and J gave up 7 bases; unmatched junction bases: 14. This CDR3 is built from 17 residues.

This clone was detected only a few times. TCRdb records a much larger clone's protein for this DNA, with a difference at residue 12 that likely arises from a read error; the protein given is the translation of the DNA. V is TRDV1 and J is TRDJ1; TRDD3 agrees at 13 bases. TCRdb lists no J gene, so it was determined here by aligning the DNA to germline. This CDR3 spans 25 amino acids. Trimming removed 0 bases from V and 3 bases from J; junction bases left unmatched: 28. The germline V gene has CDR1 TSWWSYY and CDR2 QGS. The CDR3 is CALGELSYFWRPPYTGGYAADKLIF. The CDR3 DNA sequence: TGTGCTCTTGGGGAACTAAGCTACTTTTGGCGGCCTCCATATACTGGGGGATACGCGGCCGATAAACTCATCTTT.

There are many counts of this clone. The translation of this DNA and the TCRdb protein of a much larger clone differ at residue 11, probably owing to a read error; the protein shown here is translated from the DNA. DNA for the CDR3: TGTGCCTTCCCCAGGCTACGTACTGGGGGACACGATGGTAAACTCATCTTT. Translated, it gives CAFPRLRTGGHDGKLIF. The chain links TRDV3 to TRDJ1; 9 bases are a match to TRDD3. CDR3 size: 17 residues. The J segment lost 7 bases and the V segment lost 3 bases, leaving 21 bases of the junction unmatched. In germline, CDR1 is TVYSNPD, CDR2 GDNSRS (reference sequence).

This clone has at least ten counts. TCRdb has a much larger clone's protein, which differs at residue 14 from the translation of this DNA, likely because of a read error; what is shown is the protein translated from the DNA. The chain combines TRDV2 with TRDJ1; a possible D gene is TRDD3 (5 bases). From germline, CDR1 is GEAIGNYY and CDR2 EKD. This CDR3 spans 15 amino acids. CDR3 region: CACDTVGVPIDKLTF. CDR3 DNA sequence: TGTGCCTGTGACACCGTTGGGGTGCCTATCGATAAACTCACCTTT.

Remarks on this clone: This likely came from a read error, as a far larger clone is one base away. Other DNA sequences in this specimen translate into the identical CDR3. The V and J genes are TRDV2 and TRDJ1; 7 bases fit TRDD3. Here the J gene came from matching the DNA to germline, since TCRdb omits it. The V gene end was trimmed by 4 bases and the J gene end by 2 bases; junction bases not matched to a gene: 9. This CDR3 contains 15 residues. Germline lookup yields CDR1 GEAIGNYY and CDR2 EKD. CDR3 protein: CACDSLGMNTDKLIF. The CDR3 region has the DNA TGTGCCTGTGATTCACTGGGGATGAATACCGATAAACTCATCTTT.

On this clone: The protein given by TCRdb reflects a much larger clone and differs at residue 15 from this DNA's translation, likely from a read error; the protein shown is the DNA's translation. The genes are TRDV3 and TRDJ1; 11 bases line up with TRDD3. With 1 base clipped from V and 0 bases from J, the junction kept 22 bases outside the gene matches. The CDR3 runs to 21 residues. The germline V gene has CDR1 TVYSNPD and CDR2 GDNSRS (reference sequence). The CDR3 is CAFIHPTHWGITTIHTDKLIF. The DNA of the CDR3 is TGTGCCTTTATCCACCCTACGCACTGGGGGATAACGACGATTCACACCGATAAACTCATCTTT.

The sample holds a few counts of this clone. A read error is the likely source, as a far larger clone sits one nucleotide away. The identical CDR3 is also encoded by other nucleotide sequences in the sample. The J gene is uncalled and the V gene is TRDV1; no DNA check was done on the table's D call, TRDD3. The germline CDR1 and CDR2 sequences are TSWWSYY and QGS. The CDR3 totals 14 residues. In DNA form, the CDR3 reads TGTGCTCTTGGGGAATTAGGGTACACCGATAAGCTCATCTTT. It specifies CALGELGYTDKLIF.

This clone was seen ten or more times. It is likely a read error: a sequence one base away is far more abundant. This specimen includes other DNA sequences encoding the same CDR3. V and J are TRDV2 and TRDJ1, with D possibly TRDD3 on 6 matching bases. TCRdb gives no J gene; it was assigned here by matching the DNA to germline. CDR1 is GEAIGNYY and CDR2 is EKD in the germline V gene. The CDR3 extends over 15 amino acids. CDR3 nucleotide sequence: TGCGCCTGTGACAACATGGGGGGGGAGGAGAAGAGACTCATCTTT. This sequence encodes CACDNMGGEEKRLIF.

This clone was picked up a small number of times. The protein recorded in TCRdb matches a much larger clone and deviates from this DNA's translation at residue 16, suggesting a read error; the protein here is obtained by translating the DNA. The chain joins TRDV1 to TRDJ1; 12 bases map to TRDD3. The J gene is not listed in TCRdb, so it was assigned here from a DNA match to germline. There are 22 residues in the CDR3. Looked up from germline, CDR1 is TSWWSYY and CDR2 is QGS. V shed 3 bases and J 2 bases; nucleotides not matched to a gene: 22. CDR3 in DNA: TGTGCTCTTGGGGACTCACGCCTTACGTACTGGGGGATACAAATCGGGACCGATAAACTCATCTTT. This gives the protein CALGDSRLTYWGIQIGTDKLIF.

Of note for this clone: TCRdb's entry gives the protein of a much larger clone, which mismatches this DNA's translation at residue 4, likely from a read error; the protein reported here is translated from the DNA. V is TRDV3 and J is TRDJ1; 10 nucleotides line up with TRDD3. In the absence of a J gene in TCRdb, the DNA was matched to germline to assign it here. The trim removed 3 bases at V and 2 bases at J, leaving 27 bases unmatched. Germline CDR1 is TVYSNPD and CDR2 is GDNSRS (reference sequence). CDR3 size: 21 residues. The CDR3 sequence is CALTWPSSPYWGILPTDKLIF. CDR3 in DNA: TGTGCCTTAACTTGGCCTTCCTCCCCGTACTGGGGGATCCTTCCTACCGATAAACTCATCTTT.

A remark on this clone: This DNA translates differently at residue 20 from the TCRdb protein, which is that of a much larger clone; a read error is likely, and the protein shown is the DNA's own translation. CDR3 sequence (DNA): TGTGCCTGTGACACCGCGTTCGTTACGGGGCCCATCTCCCGCTCCTGGGACACCCGACGGATGTTTTTC. It encodes CACDTAFVTGPISRSWDTRRMFF. The chain employs TRDV2 and TRDJ3, with D possibly matching TRDD3 (5 bases). The J gene, not given by TCRdb, was assigned here from a germline match of the nucleotide sequence. CDR1 and CDR2 (germline): GEAIGNYY, EKD. The CDR3 totals 23 residues.

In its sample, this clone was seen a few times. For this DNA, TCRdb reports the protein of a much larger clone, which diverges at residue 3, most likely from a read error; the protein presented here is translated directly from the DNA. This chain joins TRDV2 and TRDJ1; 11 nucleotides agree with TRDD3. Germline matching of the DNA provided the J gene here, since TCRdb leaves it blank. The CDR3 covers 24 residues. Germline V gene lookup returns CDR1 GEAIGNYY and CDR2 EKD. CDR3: CAYDTVIPYSDWGIGTNYTDKLIF. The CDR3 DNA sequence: TGTGCCTATGACACCGTTATCCCTTACTCAGACTGGGGGATAGGAACGAATTACACCGATAAACTCATCTTT.

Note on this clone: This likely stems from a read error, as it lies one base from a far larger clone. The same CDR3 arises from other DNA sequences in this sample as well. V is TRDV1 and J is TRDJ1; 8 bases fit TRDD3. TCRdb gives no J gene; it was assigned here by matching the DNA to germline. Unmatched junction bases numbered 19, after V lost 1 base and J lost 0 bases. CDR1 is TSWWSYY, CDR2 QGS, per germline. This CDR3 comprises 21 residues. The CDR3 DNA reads TGTGCTCTTGGGGAACATTTCGCGAAGAACTGGGGGGTAACCTACACCGATAAACTCATCTTT. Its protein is CALGEHFAKNWGVTYTDKLIF.

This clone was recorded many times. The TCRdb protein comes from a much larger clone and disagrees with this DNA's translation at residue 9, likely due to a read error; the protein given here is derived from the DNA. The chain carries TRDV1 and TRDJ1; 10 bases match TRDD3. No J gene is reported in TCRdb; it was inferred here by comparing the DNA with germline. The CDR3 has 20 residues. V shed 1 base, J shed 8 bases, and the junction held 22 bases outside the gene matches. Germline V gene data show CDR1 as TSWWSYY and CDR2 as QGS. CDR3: CALGEQFHALGDFAHLKLIF. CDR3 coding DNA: TGTGCTCTTGGGGAACAATTCCACGCACTGGGGGATTTTGCACATTTGAAACTCATCTTT.

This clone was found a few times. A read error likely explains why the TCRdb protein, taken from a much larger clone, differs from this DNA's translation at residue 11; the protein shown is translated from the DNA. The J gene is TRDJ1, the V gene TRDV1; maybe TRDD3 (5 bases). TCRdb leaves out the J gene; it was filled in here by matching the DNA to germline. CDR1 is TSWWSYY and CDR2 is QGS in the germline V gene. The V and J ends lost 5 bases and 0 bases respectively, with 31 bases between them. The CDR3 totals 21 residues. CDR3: CALGNWIGRLREPLYTDKLIF. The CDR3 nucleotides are TGTGCTCTTGGGAACTGGATTGGGAGGCTGAGGGAACCCCTATACACCGATAAACTCATCTTT.

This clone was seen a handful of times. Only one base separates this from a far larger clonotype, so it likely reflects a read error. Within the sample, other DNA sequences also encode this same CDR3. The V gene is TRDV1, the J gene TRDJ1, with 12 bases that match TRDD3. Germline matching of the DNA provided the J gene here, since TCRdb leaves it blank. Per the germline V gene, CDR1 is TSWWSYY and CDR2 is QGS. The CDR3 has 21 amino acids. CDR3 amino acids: CALGSCLPYWGIPRYTDKLIF. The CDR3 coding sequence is TGTGCACTTGGGTCCTGCCTGCCGTACTGGGGGATACCACGTTACACCGATAAACTCATCTTT.